This passage covers 19 T cell receptor beta chains from one sample sequenced in a study of cytomegalovirus exposure and HLA in healthy donors. TCRdb's table, derived via immunoSEQ multiplex PCR, lists solely in-frame clones and lacks some. Counted here are about 120,000 clones, approximately 89% occurring once; the ten biggest clones make up around 2%. Specimen: PBMCs. The receptors shown here come from a woman younger than 35 in good health and CMV-seronegative.

This chain uses TRBV19 with TRBJ2-3; D might be TRBD2 (5 bases). V gave up 0 bases and J gave up 4 bases, with 17 bases separating them. The CDR3 contains 17 residues. The germline V gene has CDR1 LNHDA and CDR2 SQIVND (reference sequence). This chain's CDR3 is CASSIEASLVRADTQYF. In DNA form, the CDR3 reads TGTGCCAGTAGTATAGAGGCTAGCTTGGTGAGAGCAGATACGCAGTATTTT.

The chain links TRBV4-2 to TRBJ2-1, with 8 positions matching TRBD2. The CDR3 spans 17 residues. Germline CDR1 is LGHNA and CDR2 is YNFKEQ. Losses at the gene ends were 2 bases for V and 5 bases for J; bases not matched to a gene: 11. Here the CDR3 DNA reads TGTGCCAGCAGCCAAAAGCGGGGGAGTTTTCGTGACAATGAGCAGTTCTTC. Amino acids: CASSQKRGSFRDNEQFF.

This clone was recorded only once. The V call is TRBV5-1, the J call TRBJ2-7, with D perhaps TRBD1 (6 bases). Per germline, CDR1 SGHRS and CDR2 YFSETQ. V dropped 0 bases and J dropped 5 bases, with 15 bases sitting between them. CDR3 length equals 15 residues. The CDR3 region is CASSLVQGLRDEQYF. CDR3 nucleotide sequence: TGCGCCAGCAGCTTGGTACAGGGTCTCCGGGACGAGCAGTACTTC.

This clone was counted once. The rearrangement links TRBV12-2 to TRBJ2-7; TRBD1, as called in the table, went unchecked against the DNA. TRBV12-2 is a documented pseudogene. The CDR3 totals 15 residues. The CDR3 DNA reads as TGTGCAAGTCGCTTAGCGCAGGAACCCTCGTGCGAGCAGTACTTC. It is translated as CASRLAQEPSCEQYF.

V is TRBV4-2 and J is TRBJ2-7, with 7 bases identical to TRBD2. The germline V gene encodes CDR1 LGHNA and CDR2 YNFKEQ. The CDR3 is 16 amino acids. The V segment lost 4 bases and the J segment 0 bases; nucleotides outside the gene matches: 9. CDR3 sequence reads: CASSRGGTALSYEQYF. The CDR3 DNA sequence: TGTGCCAGCAGCCGGGGAGGGACTGCCCTCTCCTACGAGCAGTACTTC.

CDR3 DNA sequence: TGCGCCAGCAGCTTGGATTACAGGCAGAACACTGAAGCTTTCTTT. It encodes CASSLDYRQNTEAFF. V is TRBV5-1 and J is TRBJ1-1; the D gene is possibly TRBD1 (5 bases). CDR1 and CDR2 from the germline V gene are SGHRS and YFSETQ. V gave up 0 bases and J gave up 1 base, with 10 bases separating them. This CDR3 is 15 amino acids long. The full variable domain, completed using reference TRBV5-1 and TRBJ1-1, is KAGVTQTPRYLIKTRGQQVTLSCSPISGHRSVSWYQQTPGQGLQFLFEYFSETQRNKGNFPGRFSGRQFSNSRSEMNVSTLELGDSALYLCASSLDYRQNTEAFFGQGTRLTVV.

This chain connects TRBV2 to TRBJ1-1; tentative D call: TRBD1 (6 bases). Germline V gene data show CDR1 as SNHLY and CDR2 as FYNNEI. V lost 5 bases and J lost 4, with 11 bases in between. The CDR3 runs to 13 residues. The DNA of the CDR3 is TGTGCCAGCAGTATTGACAGGACCACTGAAGCTTTCTTT. This translates into CASSIDRTTEAFF. The full variable domain, rest sourced from reference TRBV2 and TRBJ1-1, is EPEVTQTPSHQVTQMGQEVILRCVPISNHLYFYWYRQILGQKVEFLVSFYNNEISEKSEIFDDQFSVERPDGSNFTLKIRSTKLEDSAMYFCASSIDRTTEAFFGQGTRLTVV.

This chain uses TRBV30 with TRBJ2-3; a weak D match, TRBD1 (6 bases). Deletions cut 3 bases from V and 0 bases from J, with 10 bases between. Looked up from germline, CDR1 is GTSNPN and CDR2 is SVGIG (reference sequence). There are 14 residues in the CDR3. The CDR3 DNA is TGTGCCTGGAGCTCTACAGGGAGCACAGATACGCAGTATTTT. It encodes CAWSSTGSTDTQYF.

This clone was seen a single time. V is TRBV15 and J is TRBJ2-5; D is possibly TRBD2 (5 bases). V was clipped by 1 base and J by 2 bases, with 11 bases between them. The CDR3 loop spans 15 amino acids. Germline V gives CDR1 LNHNV, CDR2 YYDKDF (reference sequence). CDR3 amino acids: CATSRAPGLQETQYF. CDR3 bases: TGTGCCACCAGCAGAGCACCGGGATTGCAAGAGACCCAGTACTTC.

V gene TRBV30 combines with J gene TRBJ2-3, with D possibly being TRBD2 (5 bases). The germline gives CDR1 GTSNPN, CDR2 SVGIG (reference sequence). The CDR3 extends over 13 amino acids. With 1 base removed from V and 2 bases from J, the gap between germline ends came to 7 bases. The chain's CDR3 is CAWSGGYTDTQYF. The CDR3 nucleotides read TGTGCCTGGAGTGGAGGGTACACAGATACGCAGTATTTT.

The rearrangement joins TRBV7-9 to TRBJ2-2; TRBD1 matches at 9 bases. The J segment lost 5 bases and the V segment lost 1 base, leaving 8 bases of the junction unmatched. Germline V gene sequence: CDR1 SEHNR, CDR2 FQNEAQ (reference sequence). This CDR3 has 17 amino acids. The CDR3 DNA reads TGTGCCAGCAGCTTAGTTGGCGGGACAGGGATAACCGGGGAGCTGTTTTTT. It yields the protein CASSLVGGTGITGELFF.

This clone was found many times. The V call is TRBV6-1, the J call TRBJ1-3; 7 positions match TRBD1. Germline trimming cut 2 bases from V and 4 bases from J; bases unmatched to any gene: 5. The CDR3 spans 15 residues. Germline V CDR1 and CDR2: MNHNS, SASEGT. The CDR3 nucleotides are TGTGCCAGCAGTGAACGGCAGGGGGAAGGAAACACCATATATTTT. Translation gives CASSERQGEGNTIYF.

This chain links TRBV7-9 with TRBJ2-7; no firm D call. Germline CDR1 and CDR2: SEHNR and FQNEAQ (reference sequence). Trimming pared 2 bases from V and 3 bases from J, leaving 5 bases between. CDR3 size: 12 residues. CDR3 in amino acids: CASSLNIYEQYF. The CDR3 DNA sequence: TGTGCCAGCAGCTTAAATATCTACGAGCAGTACTTC.

The CDR3 nucleotides are TGCGCCAGCAGCCAATTAGCGGGGGGCCCTTACGAGCAGTACTTC. Protein: CASSQLAGGPYEQYF. The chain uses TRBV4-1 and TRBJ2-7; the match to TRBD2 covers 10 bases. The CDR3 has 15 amino acids. The J segment lost 4 bases and the V segment lost 2 bases, leaving 5 bases of the junction unmatched. Germline assignment: CDR1 MGHRA and CDR2 YSYEKL.

The V gene is TRBV30, the J gene TRBJ1-1; D not resolved. The CDR3 totals 11 residues. The germline V gene has CDR1 GTSNPN and CDR2 SVGIG (reference sequence). V gave up 0 bases and J gave up 3 bases, with 2 bases separating them. Written as DNA, the CDR3 is TGTGCCTGGAGTGTCTACACTGAAGCTTTCTTT. It is translated as CAWSVYTEAFF.

This chain uses TRBV29-1 with TRBJ1-4; D may be TRBD1 (5 bases). Germline V lookup: CDR1 SQVTM, CDR2 ANQGSEA. V was clipped by 6 bases and J by 8 bases, with 16 bases between them. The CDR3 loop spans 13 amino acids. CDR3 sequence reads: CSVGTGVKEKLFF. For the CDR3, the DNA is TGCAGCGTAGGGACGGGGGTTAAGGAAAAACTGTTTTTT.

This clone has only a few counts. The rearrangement joins TRBV28 to TRBJ1-2; possibly TRBD1 for D (5 bases). Germline-derived CDR1 and CDR2 are MDHEN and SYDVKM. Trimming left V 8 bases short and J 3 bases short, with 13 bases between. This CDR3 has 13 amino acids. CDR3 nucleotide sequence: TGTGCCAGCGGGGGGGTTGGAGACTATGGCTACACCTTC. It yields the protein CASGGVGDYGYTF.

This chain connects TRBV7-9 to TRBJ2-5, with 8 bases matching TRBD2. The CDR3 length is 14 residues. The germline CDR1 and CDR2 sequences are SEHNR and FQNEAQ (reference sequence). V shed 4 bases, J shed 4 bases, and the junction held 5 bases outside the gene matches. CDR3 sequence: CASSSPGGPETQYF. The CDR3 nucleotides are TGTGCCAGCAGCTCGCCGGGGGGGCCAGAGACCCAGTACTTC.

V usage is TRBV27 and J usage is TRBJ2-7; 10 bases map to TRBD1. Germline trimming cut 3 bases from V and 7 bases from J; bases unmatched to any gene: 18. This CDR3 has 18 residues. Germline V gives CDR1 MNHEY, CDR2 SMNVEV (reference sequence). The CDR3 DNA sequence: TGTGCCAGCAGTTTTGACTTTCGAAGGGACAGGGGATTAAGGGAGCAGTACTTC. The encoded protein is CASSFDFRRDRGLREQYF.